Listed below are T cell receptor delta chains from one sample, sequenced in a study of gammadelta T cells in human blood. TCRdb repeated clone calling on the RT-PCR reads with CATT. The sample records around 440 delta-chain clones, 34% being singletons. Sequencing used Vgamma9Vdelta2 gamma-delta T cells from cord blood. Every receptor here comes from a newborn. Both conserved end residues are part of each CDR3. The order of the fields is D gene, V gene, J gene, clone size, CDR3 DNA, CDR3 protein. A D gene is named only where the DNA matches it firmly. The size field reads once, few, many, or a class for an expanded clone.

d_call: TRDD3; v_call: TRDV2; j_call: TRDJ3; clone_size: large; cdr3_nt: TGTGCCTGTGACCCCGCCCCCAACTGGGGGATCTTCTCCTGGGACACCCGACAGATGTTTTTC; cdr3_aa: CACDPAPNWGIFSWDTRQMFF
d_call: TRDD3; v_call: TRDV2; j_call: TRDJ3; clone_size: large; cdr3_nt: TGTGCCTGTGACACCGTGGGACTGGGGGACCCTAGCTCCTGGGACACCCGACAGATGTTTTTC; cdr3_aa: CACDTVGLGDPSSWDTRQMFF
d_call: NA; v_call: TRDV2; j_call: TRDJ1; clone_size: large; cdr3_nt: TGTGCCTGTGACACGACTGGAGTGGAGACCGATAAACTCATCTTT; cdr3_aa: CACDTTGVETDKLIF
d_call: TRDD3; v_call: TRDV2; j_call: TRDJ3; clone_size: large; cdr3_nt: TGTGCCTGTGACACCTTACGTACTGGGGGATACCGGGACACCCGACAGATGTTTTTC; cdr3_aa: CACDTLRTGGYRDTRQMFF
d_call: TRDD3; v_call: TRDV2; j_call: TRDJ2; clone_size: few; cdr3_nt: TGTGCCTGTGACATACTGGGGGATACTTTGACAGCACAACTCTTCTTT; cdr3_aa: CACDILGDTLTAQLFF
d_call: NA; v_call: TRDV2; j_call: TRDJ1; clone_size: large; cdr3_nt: TGTGCCTGTGACACCGGAGGGATGGGTCCGAAGTACACCGATAAACTCATCTTT; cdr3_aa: CACDTGGMGPKYTDKLIF
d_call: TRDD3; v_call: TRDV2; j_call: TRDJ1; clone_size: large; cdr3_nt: TGTGCCTGTGACACCGTGGGGGGATCCTACACCGATAAACTCATCTTT; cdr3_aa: CACDTVGGSYTDKLIF
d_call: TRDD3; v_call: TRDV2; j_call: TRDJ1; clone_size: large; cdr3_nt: TGTGCCTGTGACACCCGCGTACTGGGGGATACGCGAGAGGGGTACACCGATAAACTCATCTTT; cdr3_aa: CACDTRVLGDTREGYTDKLIF
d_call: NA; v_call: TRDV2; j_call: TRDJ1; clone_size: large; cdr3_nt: TGTGCCTGTGACACGGGGGACACCGATAAACTCATCTTT; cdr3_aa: CACDTGDTDKLIF
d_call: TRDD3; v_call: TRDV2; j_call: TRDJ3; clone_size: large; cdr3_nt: TGTGCCTGTGACCGTACTGGGGGATTGGACACCTGGGACACCCGACAGATGTTTTTC; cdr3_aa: CACDRTGGLDTWDTRQMFF
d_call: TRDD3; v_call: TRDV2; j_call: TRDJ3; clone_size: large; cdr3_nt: TGTGCCTGTGACACCGTTCTGGGGGATACGAGCTCCTGGGACACCCGACAGATGTTTTTC; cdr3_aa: CACDTVLGDTSSWDTRQMFF
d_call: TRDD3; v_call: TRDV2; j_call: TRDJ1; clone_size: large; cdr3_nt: TGTGCCTGTGACACCGGGGGGATCCGGGAAGTCGATAAACTCATCTTT; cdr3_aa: CACDTGGIREVDKLIF
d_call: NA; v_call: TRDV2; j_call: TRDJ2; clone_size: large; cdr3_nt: TGTGCCTGTGACACCGGGGGTGGGCCCTTGGCGACAGCACAACTCTTCTTT; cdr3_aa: CACDTGGGPLATAQLFF